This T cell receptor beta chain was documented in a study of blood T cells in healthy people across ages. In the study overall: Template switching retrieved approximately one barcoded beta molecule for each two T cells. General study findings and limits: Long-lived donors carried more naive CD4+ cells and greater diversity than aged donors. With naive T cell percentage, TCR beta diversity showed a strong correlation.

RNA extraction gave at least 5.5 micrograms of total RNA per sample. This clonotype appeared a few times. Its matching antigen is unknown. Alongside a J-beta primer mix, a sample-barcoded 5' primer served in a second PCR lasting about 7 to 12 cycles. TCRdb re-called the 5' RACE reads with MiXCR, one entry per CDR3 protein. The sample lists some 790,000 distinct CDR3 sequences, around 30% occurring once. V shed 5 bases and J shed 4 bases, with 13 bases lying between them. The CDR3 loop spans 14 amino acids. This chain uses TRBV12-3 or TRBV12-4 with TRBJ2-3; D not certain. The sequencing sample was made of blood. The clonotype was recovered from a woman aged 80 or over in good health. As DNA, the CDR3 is TGTGCCAGCAGTCCCAGAGTTACCGCAGATACGCAGTATTTT. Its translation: CASSPRVTADTQYF.